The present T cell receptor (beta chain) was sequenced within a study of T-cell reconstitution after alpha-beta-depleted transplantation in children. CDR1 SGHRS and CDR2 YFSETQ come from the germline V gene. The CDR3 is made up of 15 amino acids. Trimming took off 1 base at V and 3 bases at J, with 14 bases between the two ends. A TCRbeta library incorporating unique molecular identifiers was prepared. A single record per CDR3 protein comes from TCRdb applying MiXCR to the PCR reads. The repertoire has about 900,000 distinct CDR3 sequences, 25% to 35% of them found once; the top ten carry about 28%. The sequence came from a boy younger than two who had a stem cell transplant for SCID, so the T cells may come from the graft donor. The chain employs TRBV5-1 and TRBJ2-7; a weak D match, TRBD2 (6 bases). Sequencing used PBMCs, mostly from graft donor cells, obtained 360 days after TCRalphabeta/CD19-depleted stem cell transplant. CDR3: CASSLWGTSIYEQYF. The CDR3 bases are TGCGCCAGCAGCTTGTGGGGTACTAGCATCTACGAGCAGTACTTC.